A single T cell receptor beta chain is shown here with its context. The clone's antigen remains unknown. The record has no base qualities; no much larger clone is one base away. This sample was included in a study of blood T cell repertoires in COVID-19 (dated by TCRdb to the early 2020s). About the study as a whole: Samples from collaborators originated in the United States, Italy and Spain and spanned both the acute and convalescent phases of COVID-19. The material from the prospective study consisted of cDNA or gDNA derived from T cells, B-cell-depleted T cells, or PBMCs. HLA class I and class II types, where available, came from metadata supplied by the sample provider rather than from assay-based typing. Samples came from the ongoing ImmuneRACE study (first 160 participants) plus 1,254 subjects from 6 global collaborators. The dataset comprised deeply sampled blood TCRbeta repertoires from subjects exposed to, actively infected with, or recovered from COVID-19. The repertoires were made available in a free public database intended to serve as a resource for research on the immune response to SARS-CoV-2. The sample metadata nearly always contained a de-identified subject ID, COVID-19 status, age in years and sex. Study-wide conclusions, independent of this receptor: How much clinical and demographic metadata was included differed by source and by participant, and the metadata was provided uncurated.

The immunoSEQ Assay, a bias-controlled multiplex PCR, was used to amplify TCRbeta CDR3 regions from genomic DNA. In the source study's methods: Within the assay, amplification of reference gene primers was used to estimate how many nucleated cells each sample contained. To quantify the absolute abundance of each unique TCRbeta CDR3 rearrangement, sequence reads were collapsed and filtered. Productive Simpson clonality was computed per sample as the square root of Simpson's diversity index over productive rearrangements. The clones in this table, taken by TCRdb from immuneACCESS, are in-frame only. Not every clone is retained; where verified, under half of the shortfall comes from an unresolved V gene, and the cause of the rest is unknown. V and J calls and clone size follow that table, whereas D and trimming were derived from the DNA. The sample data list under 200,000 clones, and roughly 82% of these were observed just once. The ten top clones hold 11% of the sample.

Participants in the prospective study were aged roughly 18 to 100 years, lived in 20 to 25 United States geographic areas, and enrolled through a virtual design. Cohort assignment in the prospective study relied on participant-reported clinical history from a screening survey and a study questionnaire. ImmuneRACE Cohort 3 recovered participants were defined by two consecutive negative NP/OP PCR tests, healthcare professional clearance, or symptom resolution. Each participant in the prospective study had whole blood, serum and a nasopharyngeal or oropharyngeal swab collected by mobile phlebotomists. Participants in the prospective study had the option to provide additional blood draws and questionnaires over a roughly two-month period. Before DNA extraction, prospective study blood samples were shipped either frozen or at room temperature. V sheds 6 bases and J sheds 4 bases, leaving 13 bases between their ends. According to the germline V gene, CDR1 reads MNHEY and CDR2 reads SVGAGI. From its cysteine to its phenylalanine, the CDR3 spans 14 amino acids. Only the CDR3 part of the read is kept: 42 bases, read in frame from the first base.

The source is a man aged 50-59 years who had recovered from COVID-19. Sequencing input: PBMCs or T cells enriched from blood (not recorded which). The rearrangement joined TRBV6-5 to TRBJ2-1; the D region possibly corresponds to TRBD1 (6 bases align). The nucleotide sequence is TGTGCCAGCAGACTCCGCGACAGGTACAATGAGCAGTTCTTC. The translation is CASRLRDRYNEQFF.